This T cell receptor beta chain was captured by sequencing in a study of blood T cell repertoires in COVID-19. Sequencing was performed with immunoSEQ multiplex PCR; in TCRdb, only in-frame clones are kept and a portion is missing. The table includes roughly 190,000 clones, roughly nine tenths detected once. CDR3 size: 15 residues. Sequenced: peripheral blood. This chain joins TRBV21-1 and TRBJ1-5; the D call in the table, TRBD1, was not verified against the DNA. TRBV21-1 constitutes a pseudogene. The TCR comes from a woman aged 55-69 years with COVID-19, enrolled during active disease. This CDR3 reads CASNPLGQVNQPQHF. CDR3 nucleotide sequence: TGTGCCAGCAACCCCCTTGGGCAGGTCAATCAGCCCCAGCATTTT.